The TCR beta chain described here comes from a study of vaccination and CD4 T cells after COVID-19. On this clonotype: What it binds is unknown.

This sample's time point: late sampling 161 to 241 days after vaccination in a few convalescent patients. Treatment in this sample: roughly ten-day PBMC culture with coronavirus spike peptide pools or control peptides (ViraFEST assay). The ViraFEST method relied on peptide pools to expand antigen-specific T cells, followed by TCR sequencing. Sequencing of cultured CD4+ T cell DNA used the Oncomine TCR Beta short-read assay. TCRdb re-called the PCR reads with MiXCR, one entry per CDR3 protein. The data contain roughly 20,000 distinct CDR3 sequences, about 43% of them singletons. The CDR3 is 16 amino acids. Trimming took 1 base from V and 2 from J, leaving 17 bases between them. The germline V gene encodes CDR1 DFQATT and CDR2 SNEGSKA (reference sequence).

The sample here was CD4+ T cells from blood, cultured in vitro, taken about 7 months after SARS-CoV-2 vaccination. The gene calls are TRBV20-1 and TRBJ1-1; D is perhaps TRBD1 (6 bases). The TCR comes from a human donor who had recovered from COVID-19. CDR3 in amino acids: CSARAWGRGANTEAFF. DNA for the CDR3: TGCAGTGCTAGAGCCTGGGGGAGGGGGGCCAACACTGAAGCTTTCTTT.